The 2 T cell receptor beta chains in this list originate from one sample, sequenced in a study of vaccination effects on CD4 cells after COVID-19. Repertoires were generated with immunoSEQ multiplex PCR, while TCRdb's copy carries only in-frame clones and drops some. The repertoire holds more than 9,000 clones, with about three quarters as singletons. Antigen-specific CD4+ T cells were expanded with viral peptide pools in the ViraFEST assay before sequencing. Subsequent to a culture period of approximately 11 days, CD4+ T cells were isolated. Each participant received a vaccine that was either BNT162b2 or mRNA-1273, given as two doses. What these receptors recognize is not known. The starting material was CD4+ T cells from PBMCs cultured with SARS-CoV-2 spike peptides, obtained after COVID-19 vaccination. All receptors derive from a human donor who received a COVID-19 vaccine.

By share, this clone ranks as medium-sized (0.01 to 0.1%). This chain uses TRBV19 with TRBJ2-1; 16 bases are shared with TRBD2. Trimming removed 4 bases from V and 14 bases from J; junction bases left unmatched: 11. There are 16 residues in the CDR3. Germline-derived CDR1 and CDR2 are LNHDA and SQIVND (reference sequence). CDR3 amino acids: CASSTPGLAGGPGKFF. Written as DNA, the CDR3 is TGTGCCAGTAGTACTCCGGGACTAGCGGGAGGGCCGGGGAAGTTCTTC.

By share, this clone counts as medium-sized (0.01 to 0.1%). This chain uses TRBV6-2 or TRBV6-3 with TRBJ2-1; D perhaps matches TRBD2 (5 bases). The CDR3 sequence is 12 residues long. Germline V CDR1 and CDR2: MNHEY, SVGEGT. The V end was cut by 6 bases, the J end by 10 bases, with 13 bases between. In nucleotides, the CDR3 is TGTGCCAGCAGCCCCCGGGGTGGAGAGCAGTTCTTC. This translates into CASSPRGGEQFF.